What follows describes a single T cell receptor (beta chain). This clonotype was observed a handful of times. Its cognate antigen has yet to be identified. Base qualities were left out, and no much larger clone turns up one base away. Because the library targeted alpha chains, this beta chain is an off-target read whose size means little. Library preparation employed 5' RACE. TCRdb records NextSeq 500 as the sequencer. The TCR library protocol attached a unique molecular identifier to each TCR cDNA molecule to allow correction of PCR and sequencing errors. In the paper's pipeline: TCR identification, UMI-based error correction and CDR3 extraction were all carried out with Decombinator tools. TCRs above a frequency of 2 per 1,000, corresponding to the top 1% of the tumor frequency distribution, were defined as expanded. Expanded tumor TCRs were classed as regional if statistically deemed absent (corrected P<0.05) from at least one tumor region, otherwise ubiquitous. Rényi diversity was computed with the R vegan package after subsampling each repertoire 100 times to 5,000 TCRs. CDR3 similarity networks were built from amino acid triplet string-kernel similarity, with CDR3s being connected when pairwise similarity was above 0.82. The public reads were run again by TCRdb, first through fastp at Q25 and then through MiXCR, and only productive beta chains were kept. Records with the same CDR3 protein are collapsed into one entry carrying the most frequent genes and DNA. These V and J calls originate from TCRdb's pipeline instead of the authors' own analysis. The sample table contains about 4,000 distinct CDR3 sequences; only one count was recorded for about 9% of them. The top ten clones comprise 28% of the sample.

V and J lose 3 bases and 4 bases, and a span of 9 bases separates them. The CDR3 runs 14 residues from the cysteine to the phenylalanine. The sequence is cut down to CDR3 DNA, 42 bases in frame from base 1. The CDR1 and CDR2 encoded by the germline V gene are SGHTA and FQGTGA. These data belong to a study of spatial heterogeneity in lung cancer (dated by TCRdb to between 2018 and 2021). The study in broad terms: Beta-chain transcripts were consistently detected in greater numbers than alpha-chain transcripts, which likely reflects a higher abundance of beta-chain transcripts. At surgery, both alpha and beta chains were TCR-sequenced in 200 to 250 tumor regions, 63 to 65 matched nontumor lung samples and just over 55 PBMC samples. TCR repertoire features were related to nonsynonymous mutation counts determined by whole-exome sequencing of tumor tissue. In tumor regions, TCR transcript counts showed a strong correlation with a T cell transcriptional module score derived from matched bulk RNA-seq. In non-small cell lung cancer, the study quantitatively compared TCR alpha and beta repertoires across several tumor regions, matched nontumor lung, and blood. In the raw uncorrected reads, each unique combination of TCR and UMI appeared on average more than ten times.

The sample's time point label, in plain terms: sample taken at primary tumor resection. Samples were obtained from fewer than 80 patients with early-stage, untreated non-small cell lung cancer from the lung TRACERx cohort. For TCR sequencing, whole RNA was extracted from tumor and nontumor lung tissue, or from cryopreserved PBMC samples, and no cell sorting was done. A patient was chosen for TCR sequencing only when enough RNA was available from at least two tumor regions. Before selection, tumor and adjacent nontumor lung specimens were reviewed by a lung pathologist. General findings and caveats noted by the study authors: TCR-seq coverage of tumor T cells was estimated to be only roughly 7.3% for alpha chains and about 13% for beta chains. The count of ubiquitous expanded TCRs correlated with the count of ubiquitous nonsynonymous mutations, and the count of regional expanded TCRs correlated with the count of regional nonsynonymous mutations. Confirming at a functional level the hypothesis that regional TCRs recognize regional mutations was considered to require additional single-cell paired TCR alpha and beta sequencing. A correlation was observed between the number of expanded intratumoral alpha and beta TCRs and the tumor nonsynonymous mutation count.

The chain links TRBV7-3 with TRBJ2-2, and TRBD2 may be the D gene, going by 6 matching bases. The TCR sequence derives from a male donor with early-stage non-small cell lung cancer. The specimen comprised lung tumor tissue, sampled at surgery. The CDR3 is CASSFAGPTGELFF. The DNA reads TGTGCCAGCAGCTTTGCGGGGCCCACCGGGGAGCTGTTTTTT.